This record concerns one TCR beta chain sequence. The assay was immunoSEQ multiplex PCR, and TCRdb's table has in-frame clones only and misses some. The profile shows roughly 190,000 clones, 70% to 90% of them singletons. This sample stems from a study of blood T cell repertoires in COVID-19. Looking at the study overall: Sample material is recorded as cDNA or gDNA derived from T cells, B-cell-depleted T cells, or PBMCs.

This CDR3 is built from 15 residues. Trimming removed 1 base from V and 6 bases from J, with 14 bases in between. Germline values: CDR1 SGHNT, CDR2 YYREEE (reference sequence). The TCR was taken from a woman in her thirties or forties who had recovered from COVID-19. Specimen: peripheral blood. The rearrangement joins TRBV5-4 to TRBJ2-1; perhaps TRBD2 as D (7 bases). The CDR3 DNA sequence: TGTGCCAGCAGCTTGATCCAGGGGAGGGGCAATGAGCAGTTCTTC. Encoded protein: CASSLIQGRGNEQFF. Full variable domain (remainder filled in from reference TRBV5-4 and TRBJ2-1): ETGVTQSPTHLIKTRGQQVTLRCSSQSGHNTVSWYQQALGQGPQFIFQYYREEENGRGNFPPRFSGLQFPNYSSELNVNALELDDSALYLCASSLIQGRGNEQFFGPGTRLTVL.